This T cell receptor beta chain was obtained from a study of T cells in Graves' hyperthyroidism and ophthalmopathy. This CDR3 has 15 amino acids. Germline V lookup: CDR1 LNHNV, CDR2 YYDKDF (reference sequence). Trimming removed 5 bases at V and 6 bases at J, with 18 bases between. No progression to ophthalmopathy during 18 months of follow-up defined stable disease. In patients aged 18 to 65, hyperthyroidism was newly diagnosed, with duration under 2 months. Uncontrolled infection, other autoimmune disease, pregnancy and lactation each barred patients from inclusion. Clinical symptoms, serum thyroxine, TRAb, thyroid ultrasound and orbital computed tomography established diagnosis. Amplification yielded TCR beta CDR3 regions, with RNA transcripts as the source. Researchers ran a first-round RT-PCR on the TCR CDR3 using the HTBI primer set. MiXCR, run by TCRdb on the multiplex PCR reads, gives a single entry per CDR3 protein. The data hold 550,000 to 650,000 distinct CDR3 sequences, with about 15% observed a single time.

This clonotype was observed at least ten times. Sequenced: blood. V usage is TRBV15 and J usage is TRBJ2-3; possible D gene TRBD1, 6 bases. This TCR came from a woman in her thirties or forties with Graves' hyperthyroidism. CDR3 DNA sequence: TGTGCCACCAGCCTAGGACAGCATACCTTGGATACGCAGTATTTT. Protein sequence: CATSLGQHTLDTQYF.